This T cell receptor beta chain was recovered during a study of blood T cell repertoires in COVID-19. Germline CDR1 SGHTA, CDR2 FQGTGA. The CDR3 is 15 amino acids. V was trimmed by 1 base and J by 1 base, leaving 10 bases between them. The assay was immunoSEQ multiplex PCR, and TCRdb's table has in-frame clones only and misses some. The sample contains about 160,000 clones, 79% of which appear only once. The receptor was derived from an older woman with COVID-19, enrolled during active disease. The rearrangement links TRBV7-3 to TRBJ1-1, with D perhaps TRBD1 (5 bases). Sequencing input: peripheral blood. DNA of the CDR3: TGTGCCAGCAGCTTAAGCCCGACAGAGAACACTGAAGCTTTCTTT. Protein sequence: CASSLSPTENTEAFF.